The 28 T cell receptor beta chains presented below share a single source sample, sequenced in a study of T cell changes during pregnancy in multiple sclerosis. Some clones are missing from TCRdb's copy, which holds only in-frame ones; the method was immunoSEQ multiplex PCR. Of tens of thousands of clones in the sample, 80% to 90% are singletons; the top ten hold about 0.6%. The sample here was CD4+ T cells from peripheral blood mononuclear cells, taken in the first trimester of pregnancy. The receptor source for this set is a female donor with multiple sclerosis, enrolled in a pregnancy study.

The chain employs TRBV30 and TRBJ2-1, with 7 bases lining up with TRBD2. Germline CDR1 GTSNPN, CDR2 SVGIG (reference sequence). With 2 bases clipped from V and 15 bases from J, the junction kept 7 bases outside the gene matches. CDR3 length: 11 amino acids. The CDR3 DNA is TGTGCCTGGAGTCTGAGCGGGAACCTGTTCTTC. It specifies CAWSLSGNLFF.

The rearrangement uses TRBV25-1 and TRBJ1-3; 10 nucleotides align to TRBD1. Trimming at V came to 6 bases and at J to 3 bases, leaving 8 bases not matched to a gene. The CDR3 is 16 amino acids. From germline, CDR1 is MGHDK and CDR2 SYGVNS. The CDR3 spells CASRDDRGRIGNTIYF. The CDR3 region has the DNA TGTGCCAGCAGGGACGACAGGGGGCGAATTGGAAACACCATATATTTT.

The rearrangement uses TRBV5-6 and TRBJ1-5, with 10 bases aligning to TRBD1. Trimming took 2 bases from V and 4 from J; bases not matched to a gene: 9. Germline CDR1 reads SGHDT; CDR2 reads YYEEEE. This CDR3 is built from 17 residues. The CDR3 loop reads CASSFMLGQGPNQPQHF. CDR3 sequence (DNA): TGTGCCAGCAGCTTTATGTTGGGACAGGGGCCTAATCAGCCCCAGCATTTT.

V usage is TRBV19 and J usage is TRBJ2-7; 9 bases are a match to TRBD1. Trimming took 6 bases from V and 6 from J; bases not matched to a gene: 6. The CDR3 loop spans 13 amino acids. The germline V gene has CDR1 LNHDA and CDR2 SQIVND (reference sequence). The CDR3: CASSHRGPGEQYF. Here the CDR3 DNA reads TGTGCCAGTAGCCACAGGGGGCCCGGCGAGCAGTACTTC.

This chain connects TRBV7-2 to TRBJ2-6; possible D gene TRBD2, 6 bases. CDR3 length: 17 amino acids. Germline V gives CDR1 SGHTA, CDR2 FQGNSA. The V end was cut by 5 bases, the J end by 0 bases, with 14 bases between. The CDR3 spells CASSNRGGDSGANVLTF. The DNA for the CDR3 is TGTGCCAGCAGCAATCGGGGCGGGGACTCTGGGGCCAACGTCCTGACTTTC.

The chain recombines TRBV7-6 with TRBJ2-7, with 9 bases fitting TRBD1. Trimming cost V 5 bases and J 7 bases; bases outside gene matches: 9. This CDR3 region has 14 residues. The V gene's germline CDR1 is SGHVS and CDR2 FNYEAQ. CDR3 sequence (DNA): TGTGCCAGCAGCCTAGGACAGGGGCGGGGGGAGCAGTACTTC. It codes for CASSLGQGRGEQYF.

The chain joins TRBV7-6 to TRBJ2-1, with TRBD1 identical over 7 bases. CDR1 and CDR2 (germline): SGHVS, FNYEAQ. The CDR3 has 14 residues. V trimming: 2 bases; J trimming: 7 bases; junction bases outside the gene matches: 5. As DNA, the CDR3 is TGTGCCAGCAGCTTATCCGGGACAGCGAATGAGCAGTTCTTC. This encodes CASSLSGTANEQFF.

The genes are TRBV9 and TRBJ1-5, with D possibly TRBD1 on 6 matching bases. Germline-derived CDR1 and CDR2 are SGDLS and YYNGEE. The V end lost 3 bases, the J end lost 0 bases, and 10 bases lay between the germline ends. This CDR3 comprises 15 residues. CDR3 sequence: CASSAGQNSNQPQHF. The CDR3 nucleotides read TGTGCCAGCAGCGCTGGACAGAATAGCAATCAGCCCCAGCATTTT.

This clone has only one observation. The rearrangement uses TRBV28 and TRBJ1-5; tentative D call: TRBD1 (6 bases). The CDR3 runs to 15 residues. In germline, CDR1 is MDHEN, CDR2 SYDVKM. V was trimmed by 3 bases and J by 2 bases, leaving 11 bases between them. The CDR3 DNA reads as TGTGCCAGCAGTTTGCCTGGGGGCGGCAATCAGCCCCAGCATTTT. Residues: CASSLPGGGNQPQHF.

The J gene is TRBJ1-1, the V gene TRBV2, with TRBD1 as a possible D gene (5 bases). This CDR3 is 16 amino acids long. V lost 0 bases and J 1 base, leaving 12 bases between the germline ends. Looked up from germline, CDR1 is SNHLY and CDR2 is FYNNEI. DNA of the CDR3: TGTGCCAGCAGTGAAGCTCGGTTCCAGGGGAACACTGAAGCTTTCTTT. Its protein product is CASSEARFQGNTEAFF.

The rearrangement links TRBV14 to TRBJ2-1; tentatively, D is TRBD1 (6 bases). The CDR3 length is 17 residues. Trimming pared 4 bases from V and 12 bases from J, leaving 28 bases between. The germline V gene has CDR1 SGHDN and CDR2 FVKESK. This chain's CDR3 is CASSLDSSWTVAEGQFF. The DNA of the CDR3 is TGTGCCAGCAGCCTAGACTCTTCCTGGACAGTCGCTGAGGGGCAGTTCTTC.

V usage is TRBV9 and J usage is TRBJ2-5; TRBD1 might be the D (5 bases). V was cut by 0 bases and J by 5 bases, with 14 bases left in between. The CDR3 is 15 amino acids. Germline CDR1 SGDLS, CDR2 YYNGEE. DNA for the CDR3: TGTGCCAGCAGCGTAGAAGTGGGGCCGGCGGAGACCCAGTACTTC. Its protein product is CASSVEVGPAETQYF.

This chain links TRBV11-2 with TRBJ2-3, with D unclear. V shed 7 bases and J shed 2 bases, with 10 bases lying between them. Germline V lookup: CDR1 SGHAT, CDR2 FQNNGV. CDR3 length equals 13 residues. CDR3 residues: CASMVANTDTQYF. CDR3 bases: TGTGCCAGCATGGTAGCCAACACAGATACGCAGTATTTT.

This chain connects TRBV6-1 to TRBJ2-1; 10 positions match TRBD2. This CDR3 is built from 16 residues. Germline assignment: CDR1 MNHNS and CDR2 SASEGT. The J segment lost 8 bases and the V segment lost 4 bases, leaving 11 bases of the junction unmatched. CDR3 sequence reads: CASSVQLAGGPYEQFF. The CDR3 DNA reads as TGTGCCAGCAGTGTTCAATTAGCGGGAGGTCCTTATGAGCAGTTCTTC.

V and J are TRBV12-5 and TRBJ2-3, with unresolved D. V lost 1 base to trimming and J lost 2 bases, with 7 bases between them. CDR3 length equals 14 residues. Germline V lookup: CDR1 LGHNT, CDR2 FRNRAP. CDR3 amino acids: CASGLGQFTDTQYF. The CDR3 DNA sequence: TGTGCTAGTGGTTTGGGGCAGTTCACAGATACGCAGTATTTT.

This chain connects TRBV19 to TRBJ1-5; D unclear. CDR3 length: 15 residues. The germline V and J ends were trimmed by 2 bases and 6 bases, with 14 bases remaining between them. The germline V gene has CDR1 LNHDA and CDR2 SQIVND (reference sequence). The CDR3 bases are TGTGCCAGTAGTATAAGTCAGCAGGTCGGTCAGCCCCAGCATTTT. This sequence encodes CASSISQQVGQPQHF.

This CDR3 is CASSSRLAGVYEQYF. Here the CDR3 DNA reads TGTGCCAGCAGTTCCCGACTAGCGGGAGTCTACGAGCAGTACTTC. The chain joins TRBV6-5 to TRBJ2-7; 12 bases fit TRBD2. V trimming: 4 bases; J trimming: 3 bases; junction bases outside the gene matches: 4. CDR1 is MNHEY, CDR2 SVGAGI, per germline. This CDR3 is 15 amino acids long.

The V and J genes are TRBV11-3 and TRBJ2-7; D ambiguous. V was clipped by 1 base and J by 3 bases, with 10 bases between them. This CDR3 comprises 14 residues. CDR1 is SGHNT and CDR2 is YENEEA in the germline V gene. The CDR3 sequence: CASSLGPSIYEQYF. Written as DNA, the CDR3 is TGTGCCAGCAGCTTAGGTCCTTCTATCTACGAGCAGTACTTC.

This chain joins TRBV6-4 and TRBJ2-1; 12 bases line up with TRBD2. The trim removed 0 bases at V and 3 bases at J, leaving 0 bases unmatched. Germline lookup yields CDR1 MRHNA and CDR2 SNTAGT. The CDR3 runs to 16 residues. The CDR3 loop reads CASSDSTSGSYNEQFF. The CDR3 DNA reads as TGTGCCAGCAGTGACTCGACTAGCGGGAGCTACAATGAGCAGTTCTTC.

The V and J genes are TRBV7-9 and TRBJ2-7; TRBD2 agrees at 9 bases. Germline CDR1 SEHNR, CDR2 FQNEAQ (reference sequence). The CDR3 length is 18 residues. The trim removed 4 bases at V and 2 bases at J, leaving 15 bases unmatched. Here the CDR3 reads CASSSRIAGASGAYEQYF. CDR3 bases: TGTGCCAGCAGCTCCCGTATAGCGGGAGCCTCGGGGGCCTACGAGCAGTACTTC.

The chain employs TRBV5-4 and TRBJ2-1; 8 bases agree with TRBD2. Unmatched junction bases numbered 12, after V lost 3 bases and J lost 4 bases. In germline, CDR1 is SGHNT, CDR2 YYREEE (reference sequence). The CDR3 contains 17 residues. This CDR3 reads CASSWNLLADPYNEQFF. Here the CDR3 DNA reads TGTGCCAGCAGCTGGAACTTACTAGCGGATCCTTACAATGAGCAGTTCTTC.

This chain connects TRBV7-3 to TRBJ1-1, with D perhaps matching TRBD1 (5 bases). This CDR3 has 13 amino acids. V was clipped by 3 bases and J by 5 bases, with 10 bases between them. In germline, CDR1 is SGHTA, CDR2 FQGTGA. As DNA, the CDR3 is TGTGCCAGCAGCTTTGGAGGGGATACTGAAGCTTTCTTT. Encoded protein: CASSFGGDTEAFF.

V gene TRBV5-1 combines with J gene TRBJ1-2, with D tentatively TRBD1 (6 bases). V gave up 0 bases and J gave up 3 bases, with 9 bases separating them. The CDR3 is made up of 14 amino acids. Per the germline V gene, CDR1 is SGHRS and CDR2 is YFSETQ. CDR3 loop: CASSLAGADYGYTF. The CDR3 DNA is TGCGCCAGCAGCTTGGCAGGGGCCGACTATGGCTACACCTTC.

V gene TRBV7-8 combines with J gene TRBJ2-3, with TRBD2 as a possible D gene (6 bases). V lost 1 base to trimming and J lost 9 bases, with 14 bases between them. The CDR3 has 14 residues. Germline CDR1 SGHVS, CDR2 FQNEAQ. Here the CDR3 DNA reads TGTGCCAGCAGCTTAGGGCGGGATGGGAGGACGCAGTATTTT. Amino acids: CASSLGRDGRTQYF. Complete variable domain (other parts from reference TRBV7-8 and TRBJ2-3): GAGVSQSPRYKVAKRGQDVALRCDPISGHVSLFWYQQALGQGPEFLTYFQNEAQLDKSGLPSDRFFAERPEGSVSTLKIQRTQQEDSAVYLCASSLGRDGRTQYFGPGTRLTVL.

V gene TRBV6-5 combines with J gene TRBJ2-1; D is unclear. V was pared by 7 bases and J by 0 bases, with 13 bases between. Germline V CDR1 and CDR2: MNHEY, SVGAGI. This CDR3 has 15 residues. The CDR3 DNA reads as TGTGCCAGCAACCGCGTTCGTGGCTCCTACAATGAGCAGTTCTTC. Translated, it gives CASNRVRGSYNEQFF.

J is TRBJ2-3 and V is TRBV7-2; 8 bases are shared with TRBD2. CDR3 length: 17 amino acids. Germline V gene lookup returns CDR1 SGHTA and CDR2 FQGNSA. The V and J ends lost 4 bases and 0 bases, in that order; junction bases with no gene match: 9. This CDR3 is CASSWSGRGGSTDTQYF. Here the CDR3 DNA reads TGTGCCAGCAGCTGGTCCGGGAGGGGAGGGAGCACAGATACGCAGTATTTT.

The chain links TRBV6-1 to TRBJ2-7; TRBD2 matches 11 bases. Germline values: CDR1 MNHNS, CDR2 SASEGT. There are 14 residues in the CDR3. The V gene end was trimmed by 6 bases and the J gene end by 3 bases; junction bases not matched to a gene: 4. For the CDR3, the DNA is TGTGCCAGCAGCCTGGGGACTAGCGGCTACGAGCAGTACTTC. Translating gives CASSLGTSGYEQYF.

J is TRBJ2-7 and V is TRBV5-1; 8 bases match TRBD1. The CDR3 consists of 15 residues. Germline CDR1 SGHRS, CDR2 YFSETQ. V lost 0 bases, J lost 4 bases, and 6 bases stayed unmatched. The CDR3 loop is CASSLEGQGWYEQYF. The DNA of the CDR3 is TGCGCCAGCAGCTTGGAAGGACAGGGATGGTACGAGCAGTACTTC.